The entry that follows covers one T cell receptor beta chain sequence. These data originate in a study of cytomegalovirus exposure and HLA in healthy donors. This CDR3 contains 15 residues. Germline values: CDR1 KGHSH, CDR2 LQKENI. Trimming removed 6 bases from V and 5 bases from J, with 19 bases in between. Primers for the PCR totalled 60 Vbeta and 13 Jbeta. Measured with immunoSEQ multiplex PCR; TCRdb has only the in-frame clones, and not every one. Among tens of thousands of clones, 75% to 80% were seen once, and the ten largest hold around 4.3%. Material: PBMCs. The source of this sequence is a woman between 35 and 50 years old in good health and CMV-seropositive. V usage is TRBV18 and J usage is TRBJ2-5; tentative D call: TRBD2 (6 bases). The CDR3 loop is CASSYGTAAGETQYF. The CDR3, as DNA: TGTGCCAGCTCTTACGGAACCGCGGCGGGGGAGACCCAGTACTTC. Filled out from reference TRBV18 and TRBJ2-5, the complete variable domain reads NAGVMQNPRHLVRRRGQEARLRCSPMKGHSHVYWYRQLPEEGLKFMVYLQKENIIDESGMPKERFSAEFPKEGPSILRIQQVVRGDSAAYFCASSYGTAAGETQYFGPGTRLLVL.